This is a list of T cell receptor beta chains from one sample in a study of memory CD8 T cells in hepatitis C reinfection. The data were produced by immunoSEQ multiplex PCR, yet TCRdb's version contains in-frame clones alone and is incomplete. The sample yields more than 35,000 clones, 88% seen once. Input material: naive CD8+ T cells sorted from blood. These receptors originate from a man aged 18-30 years with hepatitis C virus infection. The CDR3 runs from the conserved cysteine through the conserved F or W. D genes are given only for firm matches. A row's size may be missing; if present it is once, few, many or a size class.

j_call clone_size d_call v_call cdr3_nt cdr3_aa
TRBJ2-5 - TRBD1 TRBV4-1 TGCGCCAGCAGCCAAGGGGGACAGGGGTGGGAGACCCAGTACTTC CASSQGGQGWETQYF
TRBJ1-1 - - TRBV28 TGTGCCAGCAGTTTACGCAGGGTCGGGAACACTGAAGCTTTCTTT CASSLRRVGNTEAFF
TRBJ2-7 few TRBD2 TRBV2 TGTGCCAGCAGTGAGAGGACTAGCGGGAGGTATGAGCAGTACTTC CASSERTSGRYEQYF
TRBJ1-4 - - TRBV2 TGTGCCAGCAGTGTGAGTCGGCAGCGAGCAGATGAAAAACTGTTTTTT CASSVSRQRADEKLFF
TRBJ2-1 - TRBD2 TRBV7-2 TGTGCCAGCAGCCCCGGGGGGGCGAAAGACAATGAGCAGTTCTTC CASSPGGAKDNEQFF
TRBJ2-5 - TRBD2 TRBV13 TGTGCCAGCAGCTTAGGTTCTAGCGGGATTCAAGACTTC CASSLGSSGIQDF
TRBJ2-5 - - TRBV5-1 TGCGCCAGCAGCTTGGCCCAGGACACCCTTCAAGAGACCCAGTACTTC CASSLAQDTLQETQYF
TRBJ1-5 - - TRBV28 TGTGCCAGCAGTCCCCTCGAGGGCCATCAGCCCCAGCATTTT CASSPLEGHQPQHF
TRBJ1-2 once TRBD1 TRBV7-9 TGTGCCAGCAGCCCCGGGACAGGGTATGGCTACACCTTC CASSPGTGYGYTF
TRBJ2-3 once TRBD2 TRBV19 TGTGCCAGTAGCCCGACTAGCGGGAGTTCGGATACGCAGTATTTT CASSPTSGSSDTQYF
TRBJ2-2 few - TRBV27 TGTGCCAGCAGCCGCTCCAGGAACACCGGGGAGCTGTTTTTT CASSRSRNTGELFF
TRBJ1-3 few - TRBV10-3 TGTGCCACCTTCCGGGAGGTTAGTCGAAACACCATATATTTT CATFREVSRNTIYF
TRBJ2-3 - - TRBV28 TGTGCCAGCAGTCAACGCTCGGGGGTTGTAACAGATACGCAGTATTTT CASSQRSGVVTDTQYF
TRBJ1-2 - - TRBV19 TGTGCCAGTAGTATCTCGCTAGGCTATGGCTACACCTTC CASSISLGYGYTF
TRBJ1-1 few - TRBV4-3 TGCGCCAGCAGCCAAGGAAGTACCAGTATGAACACTGAAGCTTTCTTT CASSQGSTSMNTEAFF
TRBJ1-5 - - TRBV11-2 TGTGCCAGCAGCTCACAGGGGCCCCAGCATTTT CASSSQGPQHF
TRBJ1-3 - - TRBV29-1 TGCAGCGTTGAATCTTCTGGAAACACCATATATTTT CSVESSGNTIYF
TRBJ2-7 few TRBD2 TRBV5-6 TGTGCCAGCAGCCCCCCACTAGCGGGAGTCCACGAGCAGTACTTC CASSPPLAGVHEQYF
TRBJ2-7 - - TRBV7-6 TGTGCCAGCAGCTTAGAGCCGGGAGCGATCTACGAGCAGTACTTC CASSLEPGAIYEQYF
TRBJ2-5 - TRBD2 TRBV7-2 TGTGCCAGCAGCTTACCGGGACTAGGAGAGACCCAGTACTTC CASSLPGLGETQYF
TRBJ1-1 - TRBD1 TRBV6-5 TGTGCCAGCAGTCGGATAGGGGGCGAGGGTGAAGCTTTCTTT CASSRIGGEGEAFF
TRBJ2-1 - TRBD2 TRBV7-2 TGTGCCAGCAGCTTTCGACTAGCGGGGGGCTATGATGAGCAGTTCTTC CASSFRLAGGYDEQFF
TRBJ2-3 few - TRBV15 TGTGCCACCAGCAGTCAGGGCGGCACAGATACGCAGTATTTT CATSSQGGTDTQYF
TRBJ1-4 - TRBD1 TRBV7-9 TGTGCCAGCAGCCCAAGAATTACAGGGGAGGATGAAAAACTGTTTTTT CASSPRITGEDEKLFF
TRBJ2-1 - TRBD1 TRBV7-7 TGTGCTAGCAGCCCCGGACAGGGGGCGACTGAGCAGTTCTTC CASSPGQGATEQFF
TRBJ1-5 - - TRBV6-5 TGTGCCAGCAGTTACTCGGGAGCCGGGGAGCCCCAGCATTTT CASSYSGAGEPQHF
TRBJ2-7 - TRBD2 TRBV6-1 TGTGCCAGCAGTGAACCCGGGACTAGCGGGATAGAGGAGGGAGAGCAGTACTTC CASSEPGTSGIEEGEQYF
TRBJ1-5 - - TRBV19 TGTGCCAGTAATAATCAGGGAAATCAGCCCCAGCATTTT CASNNQGNQPQHF
TRBJ1-2 - - TRBV19 TGTGCCAGTAGTATTCTACAGGGATCTTATGGCTACACCTTC CASSILQGSYGYTF
TRBJ1-2 - - TRBV7-9 TGTGCCAGCAGCTTTATACAGAACTATGGCTACACCTTC CASSFIQNYGYTF
TRBJ2-1 - - TRBV11-3 TGTGCCAGCAGTGGCGGGGCCTCTTGGGATGAGCAGTTCTTC CASSGGASWDEQFF
TRBJ2-7 - TRBD1 TRBV27 TGTGCCAGCAGTAGGACAGGGGGCATGTACGAGCAGTACTTC CASSRTGGMYEQYF
TRBJ2-2 - TRBD1 TRBV28 TGTGCCAGCAGTTTAGCCCCGGGGACAGTAGGCACCGAACCTTACACCGGGGAGCTGTTTTTT CASSLAPGTVGTEPYTGELFF
TRBJ2-2 once - TRBV7-8 TGTGCCATCACGGACCGGGACATCAACACCGGGGAGCTGTTTTTT CAITDRDINTGELFF
TRBJ2-1 - - TRBV4-3 TGCGCCAGCAGCCAAGGAGAAGAACAGTACAATGAGCAGTTCTTC CASSQGEEQYNEQFF
TRBJ1-1 - - TRBV19 TGTGCCAGTAGTATAGATCTAGGGGGCACTGAAGCTTTCTTT CASSIDLGGTEAFF
TRBJ1-6 once TRBD1 TRBV30 TGTGCCTGGGGGACAGCCGGTAATTCACCCCTCCACTTT CAWGTAGNSPLHF
TRBJ1-2 - - TRBV7-9 TGTGCCAGCAACTTGATCGGGGTAGAAGGCTACACCTTC CASNLIGVEGYTF
TRBJ2-3 - TRBD2 TRBV7-6 TGTGCCAGCAGCTTAGCGGCGGGGGGGTCAGATACGCAGTATTTT CASSLAAGGSDTQYF
TRBJ2-3 - TRBD2 TRBV23-1 TGCGCCAGCAGTCAATCCTCACAGGGTATGGTGCTAGCGGGCCGCACAGATACGCAGTATTTT CASSQSSQGMVLAGRTDTQYF
TRBJ1-2 - - TRBV6-1 TGTGCCAGCAGTGAAGGGGGGCGAAATTGGGGTGGCTACACCTTC CASSEGGRNWGGYTF